Sequencing of this T cell receptor beta chain was carried out in a study of shared clonotypes between healthy human individuals. The method was immunoSEQ multiplex PCR; TCRdb's version includes in-frame clones alone and lacks a portion of them. Of approximately 810,000 clones in the sample, 80% to 95% were seen once. Trimming stripped 4 bases from V and 5 bases from J, with 24 bases between. CDR1 SGHNT and CDR2 YYREEE come from the germline V gene (reference sequence). The CDR3 is 17 amino acids. CD45RO-negative, CCR7-positively selected cells formed the naive CD8 fraction, excluding terminally differentiated effector memory CD45RA+ cells.

The sequenced material came from naive CD8+ T cells sorted from blood. This chain connects TRBV5-4 to TRBJ2-5, with D unresolved. This receptor was obtained from a man aged 25-45 years in good health. CDR3 DNA sequence: TGTGCCAGCAGCCCACCGGACCCTGGAATTGAAGGGGAGACCCAGTACTTC. This codes for CASSPPDPGIEGETQYF.